This record looks at one T cell receptor (beta chain) sequence and its context. This sample was taken from a study of T cells in Graves' hyperthyroidism and ophthalmopathy. Amplified regions were TCR beta CDR3 sequences from RNA transcripts. First-round RT-PCR targeting the TCR CDR3 was performed with the HTBI primer set. TCRdb called the multiplex PCR reads again in MiXCR, with one record for every CDR3 protein. The data contain fewer than 800,000 distinct CDR3 sequences, about 17% of them singletons. Specimen: blood. This TCR came from a man between 18 and 35 years old with Graves' hyperthyroidism.

The CDR3, as DNA: TGCGCCAGCAGCCAAGGCACTACCCTTAGCACAGATACGCAGTATTTT. It is translated as CASSQGTTLSTDTQYF. This sequence joins TRBV4-3 and TRBJ2-3; no reliable D call. Germline V gene lookup returns CDR1 LGHNA and CDR2 YSLEER. V shed 1 base and J shed 0 bases, with 11 bases lying between them. CDR3 size: 16 residues.